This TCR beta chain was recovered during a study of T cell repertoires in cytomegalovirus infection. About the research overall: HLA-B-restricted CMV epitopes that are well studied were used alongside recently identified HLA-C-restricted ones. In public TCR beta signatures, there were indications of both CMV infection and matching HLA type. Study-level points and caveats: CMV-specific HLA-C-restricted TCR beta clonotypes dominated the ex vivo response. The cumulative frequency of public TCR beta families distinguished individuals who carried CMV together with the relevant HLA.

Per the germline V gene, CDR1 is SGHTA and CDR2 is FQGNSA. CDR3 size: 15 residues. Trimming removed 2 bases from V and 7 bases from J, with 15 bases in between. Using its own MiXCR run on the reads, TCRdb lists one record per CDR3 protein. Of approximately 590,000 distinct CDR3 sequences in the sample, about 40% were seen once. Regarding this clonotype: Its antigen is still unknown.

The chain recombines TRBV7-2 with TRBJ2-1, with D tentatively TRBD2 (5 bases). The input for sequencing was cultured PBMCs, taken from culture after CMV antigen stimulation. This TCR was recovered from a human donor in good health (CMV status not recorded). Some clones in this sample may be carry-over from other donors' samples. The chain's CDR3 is CASSLRRRSGNEQFF. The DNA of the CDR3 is TGTGCCAGCAGCTTAAGGCGGAGGAGTGGGAATGAGCAGTTCTTC.